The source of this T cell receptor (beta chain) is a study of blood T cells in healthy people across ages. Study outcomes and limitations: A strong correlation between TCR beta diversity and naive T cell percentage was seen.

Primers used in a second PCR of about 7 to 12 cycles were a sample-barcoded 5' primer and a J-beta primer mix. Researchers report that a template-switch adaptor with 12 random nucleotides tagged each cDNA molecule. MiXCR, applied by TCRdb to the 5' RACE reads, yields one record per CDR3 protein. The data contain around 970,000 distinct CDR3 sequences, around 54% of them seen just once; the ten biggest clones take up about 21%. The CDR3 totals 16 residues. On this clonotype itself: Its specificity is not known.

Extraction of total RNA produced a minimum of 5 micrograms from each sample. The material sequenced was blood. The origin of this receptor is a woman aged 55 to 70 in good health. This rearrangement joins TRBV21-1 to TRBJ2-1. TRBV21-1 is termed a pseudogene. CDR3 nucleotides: TGTGCCAGCAGCAGGATCTGGAACAGCTCCTACAATGAGCAGTTCTTC. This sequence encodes CASSRIWNSSYNEQFF.